Shown below are 2 T cell receptor beta chains from a single sample sequenced in a study of tumor-infiltrating lymphocytes in primary liver carcinoma. Scientists recovered RNA and DNA together from approximately 20-30 mg of unsorted bulk tissue. A constant-region primer primed TCR beta cDNA synthesis from 500 ng of total RNA. Three nested multiplex PCR rounds, a slightly modified ARM-PCR, produced the libraries for TCR beta. Amplification in the first two PCR rounds was performed using TRBV1-TRBV30 forward primers and a C-beta reverse primer for approximately 10 cycles each. TCRdb re-analysed the multiplex PCR reads in MiXCR, keeping a single row per CDR3 protein. Among approximately 120,000 distinct CDR3 sequences listed, 50% to 80% were seen once. The sample taken for sequencing was liver tumor tissue from sampling region 3. Documented subset: tumor region T3, left-lateral pole. Every receptor here comes from a woman aged 60 to 75 with primary liver carcinoma and hepatitis B virus infection.

As regards this clonotype: One end of the junction is discordant with germline, which a read error may explain. The genes are TRBV29-1 and TRBJ2-1; unclear D gene. Germline V gene sequence: CDR1 SQVTM, CDR2 ANQGSEA. This CDR3 has 15 residues. The CDR3 DNA reads TGCAGCGTTGAAGATTTGGCAGGTGGATACAATGAGCGGTTCTTC. This codes for CSVEDLAGGYNERFF.

On this clonotype: One end of the junction is discordant with germline, which a read error may explain. The V gene is TRBV5-1, the J gene TRBJ2-1; D is undetermined. Germline V CDR1 and CDR2: SGHRS, YFSETQ. CDR3 size: 13 residues. In DNA form, the CDR3 reads TGCGCCAGCAGCTTGGGGACGTACAATGAGCACTTCTTC. Encoded protein: CASSLGTYNEHFF.